This T cell receptor (beta chain) was identified in a study of PD-L1 blockade in urothelial cancer. Time point described: pretreatment peripheral blood. Patients yielded 1 to 8 samples each, pretreatment and on-treatment. The method was immunoSEQ multiplex PCR; TCRdb's version includes in-frame clones alone and lacks a portion of them. This sample has approximately 71,000 clones, with around 83% found just once. CDR3 length: 16 amino acids. Trimming cost V 4 bases and J 4 bases; bases outside gene matches: 10. CDR1 and CDR2 (germline): MNHNS, SASEGT. The receptor was derived from a woman aged 70-85 years with urothelial cancer. Source: PBMCs, taken around atezolizumab (anti-PD-L1) treatment. V usage is TRBV6-1 and J usage is TRBJ2-1; 7 nucleotides line up with TRBD1. CDR3 coding DNA: TGTGCCAGCAGTGCACAACGGGACAGACCATACAATGAGCAGTTCTTC. Translation: CASSAQRDRPYNEQFF.